The clone carrying this T cell receptor beta chain was seen a handful of times. Its antigen is still unknown. The entry originates in a study of cytomegalovirus exposure and HLA in healthy donors. About the study: Membership in the Caucasian-associated ancestry cluster was found for 75% to 90% of 398 genotyped donors. The study's findings and limits: The authors judged a highly shared variant cluster likely a sequencing artifact. Some segments of the V type, notably TRBV6-2 and TRBV6-3, were excluded as indistinguishable.

PCR was performed using 60 Vbeta and 13 Jbeta primers. The authors' processing: Later reanalysis found 70 million to 95 million unique TCR beta chains, around 11 million of them shared. TCRdb keeps only in-frame clones here, not all; method: immunoSEQ multiplex PCR. From that table come the V and J calls and clone size; the DNA was used to work out D and trimming. The table has about 180,000 clones, more than 70% seen once. From germline, CDR1 is SGHVS and CDR2 FNYEAQ. This CDR3 has 16 residues. V was pared by 1 base and J by 4 bases, with 6 bases of the junction left unmatched. The sequenced sample was PBMCs. The source is a girl aged 5 to 17 in good health and CMV-seropositive. The chain has TRBV7-6 and TRBJ2-1; 8 bases match TRBD2. The CDR3 reads CASSLVPQREYNEQFF. CDR3 in DNA: TGTGCCAGCAGCTTAGTCCCCCAGCGGGAGTACAATGAGCAGTTCTTC.